The rows below give T cell receptor beta chains drawn from one sample of a study of CD8+ T cells in alopecia areata. Profiling relied on immunoSEQ multiplex PCR, and the TCRdb table lists in-frame clones only, not all of them. Here the sample spans 95,000 to 120,000 clones, around three fifths being singletons. The sample was CD4+ T cells sorted from blood, taken at week 24, from a patient treated with tofacitinib. These TCRs come from a human donor with alopecia areata. Both conserved end residues are part of each CDR3. A D gene is named only where the DNA matches it firmly. Expanded clones are given a class, and other clones once, few, many or no size at all.

size,length,D,V,J,CDR3,DNA
-,15,TRBD2,TRBV27,TRBJ2-1,CASSYSPSGVNEQFF,TGTGCCAGCAGTTATAGTCCTAGCGGGGTCAATGAGCAGTTCTTC
-,14,-,TRBV5-1,TRBJ2-3,CASSRGESTDTQYF,TGCGCCAGCAGCAGGGGGGAAAGCACAGATACGCAGTATTTT
-,14,-,TRBV30,TRBJ2-7,CAWSVGLGSGEQYF,TGTGCCTGGAGTGTGGGGCTAGGCTCGGGCGAGCAGTACTTC
-,14,-,TRBV7-2,TRBJ2-5,CASRLPWGQETQYF,TGTGCCAGCCGGCTCCCCTGGGGTCAAGAGACCCAGTACTTC
once,12,-,TRBV14,TRBJ1-1,CASSRTAVQAFF,TGTGCCAGCAGCCGAACGGCAGTGCAAGCTTTCTTT
-,15,-,TRBV7-2,TRBJ2-1,CASTPGPVGGNEQFF,TGTGCCAGCACCCCCGGCCCAGTGGGGGGCAATGAGCAGTTCTTC
-,16,-,TRBV30,TRBJ2-1,CAWSAPVLTNYNEQFF,TGTGCCTGGAGTGCCCCGGTGCTAACAAATTACAATGAGCAGTTCTTC
few,14,-,TRBV9,TRBJ2-5,CASSVEGSLETQYF,TGTGCCAGCAGCGTAGAGGGTAGCCTAGAGACCCAGTACTTC
few,16,-,TRBV6-5,TRBJ2-3,CASSYSNSLGTDTQYF,TGTGCCAGCAGTTACTCGAACAGCTTAGGGACAGATACGCAGTATTTT
-,13,TRBD1,TRBV5-4,TRBJ1-3,CASGTASGNTIYF,TGTGCCAGCGGGACAGCCTCTGGAAACACCATATATTTT
-,15,TRBD1,TRBV9,TRBJ2-1,CASSRGQGSHNEQFF,TGTGCCAGCAGCAGGGGGCAGGGATCCCACAATGAGCAGTTCTTC
few,14,TRBD1,TRBV18,TRBJ2-3,CASSRGTGTRGQYF,TGTGCCAGCTCACGAGGGACAGGGACACGGGGGCAGTATTTT
-,15,-,TRBV2,TRBJ2-2,CASSAGDANTGELFF,TGTGCCAGCAGTGCGGGTGACGCGAACACCGGGGAGCTGTTTTTT
-,15,TRBD1,TRBV9,TRBJ1-4,CASSSPDRVSEKLFF,TGTGCCAGCAGCTCGCCGGACAGGGTTAGCGAAAAACTGTTTTTT
-,18,TRBD1,TRBV7-9,TRBJ1-2,CASSPLLTTTGSNYGYTF,TGTGCCAGCAGCCCGCTACTGACAACGACAGGGTCGAACTATGGCTACACCTTC
few,12,-,TRBV29-1,TRBJ2-4,CSGRSQSDIQYF,TGCAGCGGGAGAAGTCAATCTGACATTCAGTACTTC
-,16,-,TRBV9,TRBJ1-2,CASSAPQDGFNYGYTF,TGTGCCAGCAGCGCGCCCCAGGACGGATTTAACTATGGCTACACCTTC
-,14,TRBD1,TRBV30,TRBJ2-7,CAWSRDRGVEKQYF,TGTGCCTGGAGTCGGGACAGGGGGGTTGAGAAGCAGTACTTC
-,13,-,TRBV2,TRBJ1-2,CASTIRQNYGYTF,TGTGCCAGCACGATAAGGCAGAACTATGGCTACACCTTC
-,11,-,TRBV29-1,TRBJ1-1,CSVEDNAEAFF,TGCAGCGTTGAAGATAACGCAGAAGCTTTCTTT
-,12,TRBD2,TRBV9,TRBJ2-5,CASSGSGGKQYF,TGTGCCAGCAGCGGTAGCGGGGGGAAGCAGTACTTC
-,13,TRBD2,TRBV7-2,TRBJ2-2,CASSSSGVGELFF,TGTGCCAGCAGTTCAAGCGGGGTCGGGGAGCTGTTTTTT
-,13,TRBD1,TRBV2,TRBJ1-1,CASRTGISTEAFF,TGTGCCAGCAGGACAGGGATAAGCACTGAAGCTTTCTTT
-,13,-,TRBV10-3,TRBJ2-5,CAIREGRQETQYF,TGTGCCATCAGGGAGGGCAGGCAAGAGACCCAGTACTTC
-,15,-,TRBV6-5,TRBJ1-4,CASSPQGGTNEKLFF,TGTGCCAGCAGCCCTCAGGGTGGAACTAATGAAAAACTGTTTTTT
-,15,-,TRBV7-2,TRBJ1-5,CASSLAAGSRQPQHF,TGTGCCAGCAGCTTAGCAGCAGGGAGTCGTCAGCCCCAGCATTTT